The clone carrying this T cell receptor (beta chain) appeared a few times. With template switching, a universal primer site was added, and the cDNA carried unique molecular identifiers. TCRdb re-called the 5' RACE reads with MiXCR, one entry per CDR3 protein. The table has some 590,000 distinct CDR3 sequences, nearly 10% seen once. The data belong to a study of identical twins. Germline V lookup: CDR1 SEHNR, CDR2 FQNEAQ (reference sequence). Trimming cost V 6 bases and J 2 bases; bases outside gene matches: 9. The CDR3 has 16 residues. These data were also filed under a second study, of yellow fever vaccine responses in identical twins.

The receptor's source is a woman under 30 in good health. The chain combines TRBV7-9 with TRBJ2-3, with TRBD2 matching over 9 bases. Sequencing was carried out using PBMCs. CDR3 bases: TGTGCCAGCAGTAAGCGGGAGGATTGGGACACAGATACGCAGTATTTT. This codes for CASSKREDWDTDTQYF.